The 30 T cell receptor beta chains reported below all come from one sample, sequenced in a study of CD4 and CD8 cells across lung adenocarcinoma regions. MiXCR was run by TCRdb on the PCR reads, yielding one entry per CDR3 protein. The table has nearly 4,000 distinct CDR3 sequences, 51% seen once; the top ten hold 24%. Sequencing was done on a sample of CD4+ T cells from the margin of a lung tumor. The receptors originated from a female donor with lung adenocarcinoma. The CD4 and CD8 labels of this study may be unreliable.

V and J are TRBV27 and TRBJ2-1; 9 nucleotides agree with TRBD2. Trimming removed 3 bases from V and 4 bases from J; junction bases left unmatched: 4. The CDR3 runs 15 residues. Per germline, CDR1 MNHEY and CDR2 SMNVEV (reference sequence). The CDR3 reads CASSFASGVYNEQFF. The CDR3 DNA is TGTGCCAGCAGTTTTGCTAGCGGGGTTTACAATGAGCAGTTCTTC.

Sample share makes this clonotype large. The chain carries TRBV6-5 and TRBJ1-6; D possibly corresponds to TRBD1 (6 bases). The CDR3 extends over 16 amino acids. CDR1 is MNHEY, CDR2 SVGAGI, per germline. Trimming removed 0 bases from V and 5 bases from J, with 11 bases in between. CDR3: CASSYSAGVHNSPLHF. For the CDR3, the DNA is TGTGCCAGCAGTTACTCCGCAGGGGTCCATAATTCACCCCTCCACTTT.

This chain links TRBV10-2 with TRBJ2-5; D perhaps matches TRBD1 (6 bases). The germline gives CDR1 WSHSY, CDR2 SAAADI. This CDR3 spans 15 amino acids. Trimming pared 9 bases from V and 11 bases from J, leaving 28 bases between. The CDR3, as DNA: TGCGCCAGGAGGCTGGGGGCCGGGGACCAAGACACTCAGTACTTC. Residues: CARRLGAGDQDTQYF.

The rearrangement uses TRBV6-1 and TRBJ2-5; 9 nucleotides agree with TRBD2. Per germline, CDR1 MNHNS and CDR2 SASEGT. This CDR3 spans 15 amino acids. Trimming cost V 6 bases and J 11 bases; bases outside gene matches: 16. The CDR3 here is CASRETSGVYNEQYF. The CDR3 nucleotides read TGTGCCAGCAGGGAGACTAGCGGAGTTTACAATGAGCAGTACTTC.

The rearrangement links TRBV12-3 or TRBV12-4 to TRBJ2-1, with D perhaps assigned TRBD1 or TRBD2 (5 bases each). The end of the DNA fits TRBJ2-7 better, so the J call may be wrong. The CDR3 has 14 residues. As DNA, the CDR3 is TGTGCCAGCACACGTAGGGGACCCTACAATGAGCAGTACTTC. As protein: CASTRRGPYNEQYF.

The chain carries TRBV27 and TRBJ2-4; possibly TRBD1 or TRBD2 for D (5 bases each). The J call may not be correct, given that the DNA end is closer to TRBJ2-5. The length of the CDR3 is 15 residues. Germline V gene sequence: CDR1 MNHEY, CDR2 SMNVEV (reference sequence). Here the CDR3 DNA reads TGTGCCAGCACCATCCGGGGCGGTGACCAAGAGACCCAGTACTTC. It specifies CASTIRGGDQETQYF.

The chain couples TRBV6-4 to TRBJ2-5; a possible D gene is TRBD2 (6 bases). Judging by the DNA end, TRBJ2-3 fits better; the J call may be wrong. CDR1 is MRHNA and CDR2 is SNTAGT in the germline V gene. The CDR3 is made up of 14 amino acids. CDR3 loop: CAGSGQGDKETQYF. The CDR3 nucleotides read TGTGCCGGGAGCGGGCAGGGTGACAAAGAGACCCAGTATTTT.

Worth noting for this clonotype: A read error is likely, as this CDR3 ends without the conserved phenylalanine or tryptophan. It is unclear where the CDR3 begins or ends on the DNA, so no DNA is shown, and the CDR3 is as TCRdb lists it. The chain's CDR3 is CGSPCRAHPPEPP. The chain couples TRBV8-2 to TRBJ2-1; TRBD2 is taken as the D call from the table, unchecked against the DNA. TRBV8-2 is reported as a pseudogene. The CDR3 length equals 13 residues, ends included.

The rearrangement joins TRBV6-5 to TRBJ2-1, with 11 bases fitting TRBD2. The CDR3 spans 14 residues. The ends lost 6 bases at V and 9 bases at J; junction bases unmatched: 7. In germline, CDR1 is MNHEY, CDR2 SVGAGI. The CDR3 loop reads CASSGLAGGPEQFF. In DNA, the CDR3 is TGTGCCAGCAGCGGGCTAGCGGGGGGACCTGAGCAGTTCTTC.

The J gene is TRBJ1-6, the V gene TRBV27; no definite D call. This CDR3 contains 12 residues. V was clipped by 6 bases and J by 5 bases, with 5 bases between them. Germline V lookup: CDR1 MNHEY, CDR2 SMNVEV (reference sequence). In nucleotides, the CDR3 is TGTGCCAGCAGGGGAAATAATTCACCCCTCCACTTT. Translation gives CASRGNNSPLHF.

The V gene is TRBV20-1, the J gene TRBJ1-5, with TRBD1 identical over 7 bases. There are 15 residues in the CDR3. Germline CDR1 reads DFQATT; CDR2 reads SNEGSKA (reference sequence). V trimming: 6 bases; J trimming: 6 bases; junction bases outside the gene matches: 14. The CDR3 DNA is TGCAGTGCCCAGGGAGGGGGCGCAGGGTCTCAGCCCCAGCATTTT. Protein product: CSAQGGGAGSQPQHF.

CDR3 sequence: CATTSSSYNSPLHF. As DNA, the CDR3 is TGTGCCACCACCTCGAGCTCCTATAATTCACCCCTCCACTTT. The chain has TRBV10-3 and TRBJ1-6; D unresolved. Looked up from germline, CDR1 is ENHRY and CDR2 is SYGVKD. Trimming took 10 bases from V and 0 from J, leaving 10 bases between them. CDR3 size: 14 residues.

CDR3 coding DNA: TGTGCCAGCAGCTTAGGGTGGACAGGGCTCTCCTACGAGCAGTACTTC. Residues: CASSLGWTGLSYEQYF. This chain joins TRBV7-8 and TRBJ2-1, with 8 bases lining up with TRBD1. The J call may be incorrect, as the DNA end agrees better with TRBJ2-7. This CDR3 is 16 amino acids long. The germline CDR1 and CDR2 sequences are SGHVS and FQNEAQ.

This chain links TRBV6-1 with TRBJ2-2; D is perhaps TRBD1 (5 bases). The CDR3 contains 14 residues. V lost 6 bases to trimming and J lost 2 bases, with 10 bases between them. The germline CDR1 and CDR2 sequences are MNHNS and SASEGT. The CDR3 bases are TGTGCCAGCAGAAGCGACAGCAACACCGGGGAGCTGTTTTTT. Its protein is CASRSDSNTGELFF.

In its sample, this clonotype is medium-sized. The chain couples TRBV24-1 to TRBJ2-3; 7 nucleotides align to TRBD1. Germline CDR1 is KGHDR and CDR2 is SFDVKD. This CDR3 has 16 residues. V shed 3 bases, J shed 8 bases, and the junction held 13 bases outside the gene matches. In DNA form, the CDR3 reads TGTGCCACCAGTGATCGAGGACAGGCCGGAGCAGGTACGCAGTATTTT. Translating it yields CATSDRGQAGAGTQYF.

The V and J genes are TRBV12-3 or TRBV12-4 and TRBJ2-3; possible D gene TRBD2, 5 bases. V lost 6 bases, J lost 2 bases, and 18 bases lay in between. The CDR3 has 16 amino acids. The chain's CDR3 is CASRQTTARDTDTQYF. The CDR3 DNA follows: TGTGCCAGCAGACAAACTACGGCACGGGACACAGATACGCAGTATTTT.

The chain combines TRBV27 with TRBJ1-6; tentatively, D is TRBD1 (5 bases). CDR1 and CDR2 from the germline V gene are MNHEY and SMNVEV (reference sequence). This CDR3 spans 15 amino acids. V was pared by 7 bases and J by 7 bases, with 17 bases between. The chain's CDR3 is CASNGLGTVNSPLHF. CDR3 nucleotides: TGTGCCAGCAACGGACTCGGGACTGTAAATTCACCCCTCCACTTT.

This chain links TRBV9 with TRBJ2-7; maybe TRBD2 (6 bases). The V and J ends lost 4 bases and 3 bases respectively, with 17 bases between them. From germline, CDR1 is SGDLS and CDR2 YYNGEE. CDR3 size: 15 residues. The CDR3 sequence: CASSPRGGRLYEQYF. CDR3 nucleotides: TGTGCCAGCAGCCCGCGGGGCGGGCGACTCTACGAGCAGTACTTC.

This chain uses TRBV6-1 with TRBJ2-6; D perhaps matches TRBD1 (5 bases). The germline V gene has CDR1 MNHNS and CDR2 SASEGT. The V and J ends lost 6 bases and 1 base respectively, with 10 bases between them. The CDR3 runs to 15 residues. CDR3 amino acids: CASRAQVSGANVLTF. Written as DNA, the CDR3 is TGTGCCAGCAGAGCACAGGTTTCTGGGGCCAACGTCCTGACTTTC.

The chain joins TRBV6-5 to TRBJ2-3; D uncertain. This CDR3 region has 15 residues. Germline CDR1 reads MNHEY; CDR2 reads SVGAGI. V lost 0 bases and J lost 3, with 10 bases in between. The CDR3 sequence is CASSYSLQFTDTQYF. CDR3 bases: TGTGCCAGCAGTTACTCGTTACAGTTTACAGATACGCAGTATTTT.

The J gene is TRBJ2-1, the V gene TRBV27; a possible D gene is TRBD1 (6 bases). This CDR3 has 14 residues. V lost 4 bases to trimming and J lost 8 bases, with 15 bases between them. Germline values: CDR1 MNHEY, CDR2 SMNVEV (reference sequence). In nucleotides, the CDR3 is TGTGCCAGCAGTTCCGGGACAACCTCCGATGAGCAGTTCTTC. Amino acid sequence: CASSSGTTSDEQFF.

The chain combines TRBV10-2 with TRBJ1-4, with 8 positions matching TRBD1. J was trimmed by 0 bases and V by 6 bases; bases with no gene match: 9. Looked up from germline, CDR1 is WSHSY and CDR2 is SAAADI. This CDR3 has 17 amino acids. The CDR3 region is CASRGGTGLTTNEKLFF. In nucleotides, the CDR3 is TGCGCCAGCAGGGGGGGGACAGGACTTACAACTAATGAAAAACTGTTTTTT.

By sample fraction, this clonotype is medium-sized (0.01 to 0.1%). This rearrangement joins TRBV6-1 to TRBJ2-2; 9 bases align to TRBD1. V shed 10 bases and J 0 bases; nucleotides not matched to a gene: 15. The CDR3 covers 18 residues. Germline assignment: CDR1 MNHNS and CDR2 SASEGT. CDR3 region: CATQRDRARIANTGELFF. In nucleotides, the CDR3 is TGTGCCACCCAACGGGACAGGGCCAGGATCGCGAACACCGGGGAGCTGTTTTTT.

This clonotype was recorded a few times. The chain recombines TRBV7-2 with TRBJ2-5; a possible D gene is TRBD1 (6 bases). The J call may be in error: the DNA end matches TRBJ2-7 better. Looked up from germline, CDR1 is SGHTA and CDR2 is FQGNSA. The CDR3 loop spans 15 amino acids. DNA of the CDR3: TGTGCCAGCAGCTTCTTCCGGACAGACTCCTACGAGCAGTACTTC. It translates to CASSFFRTDSYEQYF.

The rearrangement links TRBV6-5 to TRBJ2-2; D gene uncertain. With 2 bases removed from V and 0 bases from J, the gap between germline ends came to 10 bases. From germline, CDR1 is MNHEY and CDR2 SVGAGI. This CDR3 is built from 16 residues. In DNA, the CDR3 is TGTGCCAGCAGTTACGGCGTGGCGGCGAACACCGGGGAGCTGTTTTTT. Its translation is CASSYGVAANTGELFF.

The CDR3 here is CASNPTSGSYNEQFF. For the CDR3, the DNA is TGTGCCAGCAACCCAACTAGCGGGAGTTACAATGAGCAGTTCTTC. This rearrangement joins TRBV7-2 to TRBJ2-1; 11 bases are shared with TRBD2. The CDR3 covers 15 residues. V lost 7 bases, J lost 4 bases, and 6 bases stayed unmatched. Germline CDR1 reads SGHTA; CDR2 reads FQGNSA.

This rearrangement joins TRBV6-1 to TRBJ2-1; 8 nucleotides match TRBD2. The DNA end favors TRBJ2-7, so the J call may be wrong. Per germline, CDR1 MNHNS and CDR2 SASEGT. CDR3 length equals 15 residues. CDR3 DNA sequence: TGTGCCAGCAGACCTTCAGCGGGAGCCTACAATGAGCAGTACTTC. This codes for CASRPSAGAYNEQYF.

The chain combines TRBV7-6 with TRBJ2-7; 8 nucleotides align to TRBD1. Germline assignment: CDR1 SGHVS and CDR2 FNYEAQ. The CDR3 has 16 residues. V lost 4 bases to trimming and J lost 3 bases; unmatched junction nucleotides: 11. The DNA of the CDR3 is TGTGCCAGCAGCTCAGAACCAGACGGACAGGGCTACGAGCAGTACTTC. Translation gives CASSSEPDGQGYEQYF.

This clonotype came up once. Possible read error: a much larger clone is one base away. The chain couples TRBV6-5 to TRBJ2-4; 12 bases line up with TRBD2. The DNA end lines up better with TRBJ2-1; the J call may be wrong. This CDR3 contains 18 residues. Germline CDR1 MNHEY, CDR2 SVGAGI. The chain's CDR3 is CASSYKTWTSGTVYEQFF. The CDR3 DNA follows: TGTGCCAGCAGTTACAAAACATGGACTAGCGGGACCGTCTACGAGCAGTTCTTC.

This chain uses TRBV6-1 with TRBJ2-3, with 13 bases identical to TRBD2. The CDR3 extends over 13 amino acids. The junction had 1 base not matched to a gene; V was cut back by 7 bases and J by 6 bases. Germline V gives CDR1 MNHNS, CDR2 SASEGT. The CDR3 sequence is CASKTSGRDTQYF. The DNA of the CDR3 is TGTGCCAGCAAGACTAGCGGGAGGGATACGCAGTATTTT.